Sequencing of this T cell receptor (beta chain) was carried out in a study of T cell repertoires in cytomegalovirus infection. Background on the study: The authors used CMV epitopes that were HLA-C-restricted (recently identified) and HLA-B-restricted (well studied). Carrying CMV and the relevant HLA type showed in public TCR beta signatures. Study-wide points: CMV-specific TCR beta clonotypes restricted by HLA-C were the ones dominating the ex vivo response.

TCRdb reanalysed the reads using MiXCR and keeps one entry per CDR3 protein. The table includes approximately 150,000 distinct CDR3 sequences, less than 25% detected once. This clonotype was detected a few times. Its antigen is not identified. CDR1 and CDR2 from the germline V gene are SGHTA and FQGNSA. This CDR3 is 13 amino acids long. The trim removed 1 base at V and 6 bases at J, leaving 1 base unmatched. The material was CD8+ T cells from cultured PBMCs, obtained from culture after CMV antigen stimulation. The clonotype was recovered from a human donor in good health (CMV status not recorded). Some clones in this sample may be carry-over from other donors' samples. The chain uses TRBV7-2 and TRBJ2-7; 9 bases line up with TRBD2. The chain's CDR3 is CASSLGLAAEQYF. CDR3 sequence (DNA): TGTGCCAGCAGCTTAGGACTAGCGGCCGAGCAGTACTTC.